What follows is one TCR beta chain and its context. Its matching antigen is unknown. Produced via immunoSEQ multiplex PCR; TCRdb's table is partial and in-frame only. The sample includes under 150,000 clones, around 90% of them seen just once. Trimming took off 0 bases at V and 1 base at J, with 5 bases between the two ends. Germline CDR1 SGHRS, CDR2 YFSETQ. This CDR3 comprises 14 residues. These data come from a study of T cell responses to AZD1222 COVID-19 vaccine. The study, taken as a whole, reports: Elevations in Spike-specific TCR breadth and depth followed administration of two AZD1222 doses.

The chain uses TRBV5-1 and TRBJ1-5; D is unclear. The receptor was derived from an adult who received the AZD1222 COVID-19 vaccine. The sample in question was peripheral blood, obtained 28 days after the second AZD1222 dose. The CDR3 here is CASSLDGSNQPQHF. The CDR3 region has the DNA TGCGCCAGCAGCTTGGATGGGAGCAATCAGCCCCAGCATTTT.